This T cell receptor (beta chain) was obtained from a study of cytomegalovirus exposure and HLA in healthy donors. Whole-study findings and limits: Analyzed later, association rates of TCRs varied across HLA loci, with DRB1 most and HLA-C fewest. CMV antigen specificity was confirmed in vitro for three CMV-associated chains.

With 60 Vbeta and 13 Jbeta primers, the PCR was carried out. Profiling relied on immunoSEQ multiplex PCR, and the TCRdb table lists in-frame clones only, not all of them. Of about 59,000 clones listed, 65% to 75% are singletons. On this clone itself: Its antigen is not known.

The CDR3 is 12 residues long. V was shortened by 2 bases and J by 7 bases, with 8 bases between the two germline ends. Germline V gene sequence: CDR1 SNHLY, CDR2 FYNNEI. The sequenced material came from PBMCs. The sequence came from a man aged 25-45 years in good health and CMV-seropositive. The chain carries TRBV2 and TRBJ1-1, with D unclear. The CDR3, as DNA: TGTGCCAGCAGTGAATATGCGAGTGAAGCTTTCTTT. Translating it yields CASSEYASEAFF.